Given below is one TCR beta chain in context. Generated by immunoSEQ multiplex PCR, the TCRdb table keeps only in-frame clones and is missing some. The table includes a few hundred thousand clones, 85% detected once. The entry originates in a study of blood T cell repertoires in COVID-19. Study-level information: From the United States, Italy and Spain came samples of acute and convalescent COVID-19.

Per the germline V gene, CDR1 is SGDLS and CDR2 is YYNGEE. This CDR3 comprises 15 residues. V gave up 3 bases and J gave up 3 bases; unmatched junction bases: 8. V is TRBV9 and J is TRBJ2-7; 8 bases match TRBD1. The source material was peripheral blood. This receptor was identified in a woman aged 18 to 35 with acute or convalescent COVID-19. CDR3 in amino acids: CASSALGQEGYEQYF. The CDR3 region has the DNA TGTGCCAGCAGCGCTCTGGGACAGGAGGGCTACGAGCAGTACTTC. The complete variable domain, with remaining parts taken from reference TRBV9 and TRBJ2-7, reads DSGVTQTPKHLITATGQRVTLRCSPRSGDLSVYWYQQSLDQGLQFLIQYYNGEERAKGNILERFSAQQFPDLHSELNLSSLELGDSALYFCASSALGQEGYEQYFGPGTRLTVT.